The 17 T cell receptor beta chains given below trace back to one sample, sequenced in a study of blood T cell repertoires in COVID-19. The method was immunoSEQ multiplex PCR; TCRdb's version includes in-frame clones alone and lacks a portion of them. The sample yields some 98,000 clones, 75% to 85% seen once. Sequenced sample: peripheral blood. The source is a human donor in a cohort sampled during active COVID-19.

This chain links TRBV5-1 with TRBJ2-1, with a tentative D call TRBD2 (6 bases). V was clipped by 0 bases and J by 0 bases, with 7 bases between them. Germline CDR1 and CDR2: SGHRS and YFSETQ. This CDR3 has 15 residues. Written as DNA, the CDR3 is TGCGCCAGCAGCTTGGTGGGGGGCTCCTACAATGAGCAGTTCTTC. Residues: CASSLVGGSYNEQFF. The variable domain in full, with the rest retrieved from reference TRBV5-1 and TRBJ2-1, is KAGVTQTPRYLIKTRGQQVTLSCSPISGHRSVSWYQQTPGQGLQFLFEYFSETQRNKGNFPGRFSGRQFSNSRSEMNVSTLELGDSALYLCASSLVGGSYNEQFFGPGTRLTVL.

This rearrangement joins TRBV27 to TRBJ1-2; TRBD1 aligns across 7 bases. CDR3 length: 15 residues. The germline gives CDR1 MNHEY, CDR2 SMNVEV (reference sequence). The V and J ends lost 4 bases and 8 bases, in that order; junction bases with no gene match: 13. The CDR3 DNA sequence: TGTGCCAGCAGTTCGATACAGGGGAATTTGCGAGGCTACACCTTC. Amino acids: CASSSIQGNLRGYTF.

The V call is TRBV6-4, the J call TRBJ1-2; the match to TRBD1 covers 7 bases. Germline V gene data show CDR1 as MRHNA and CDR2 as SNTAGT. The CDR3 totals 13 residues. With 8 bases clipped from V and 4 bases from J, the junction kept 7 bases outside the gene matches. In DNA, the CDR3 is TGTGCCAGCTCCCGACAGGGCTCCTATGGCTACACCTTC. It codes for CASSRQGSYGYTF.

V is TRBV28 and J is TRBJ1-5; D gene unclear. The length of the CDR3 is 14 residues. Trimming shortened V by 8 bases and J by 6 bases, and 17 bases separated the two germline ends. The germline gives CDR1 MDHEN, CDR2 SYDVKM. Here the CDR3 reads CASARNGGSQPQHF. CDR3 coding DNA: TGTGCCAGCGCCCGCAACGGAGGGAGTCAGCCCCAGCATTTT. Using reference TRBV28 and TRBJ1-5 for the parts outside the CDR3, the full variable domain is DVKVTQSSRYLVKRTGEKVFLECVQDMDHENMFWYRQDPGLGLRLIYFSYDVKMKEKGDIPEGYSVSREKKERFSLILESASTNQTSMYLCASARNGGSQPQHFGDGTRLSIL.

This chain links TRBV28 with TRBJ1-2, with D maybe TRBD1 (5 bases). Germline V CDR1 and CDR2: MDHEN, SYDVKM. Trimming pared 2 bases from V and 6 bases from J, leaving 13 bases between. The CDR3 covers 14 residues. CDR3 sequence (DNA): TGTGCCAGCAGTTTAATCGTAGGGGCGAATGGCTACACCTTC. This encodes CASSLIVGANGYTF.

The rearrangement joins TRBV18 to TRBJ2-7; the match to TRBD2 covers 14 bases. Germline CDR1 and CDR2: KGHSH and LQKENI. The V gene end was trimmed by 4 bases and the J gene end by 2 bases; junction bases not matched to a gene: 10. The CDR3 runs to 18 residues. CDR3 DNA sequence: TGTGCCAGCTCACATCTAGGACTAGCGGGAGGCACTACCTACGAGCAGTACTTC. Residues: CASSHLGLAGGTTYEQYF.

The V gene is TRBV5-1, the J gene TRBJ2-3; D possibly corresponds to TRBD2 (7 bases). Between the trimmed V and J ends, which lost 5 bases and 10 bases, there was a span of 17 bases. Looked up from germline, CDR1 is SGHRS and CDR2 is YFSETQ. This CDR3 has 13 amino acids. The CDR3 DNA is TGCGCCAGCAGTCCGAAAGGGGGGAGGGCGCAGTATTTT. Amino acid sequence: CASSPKGGRAQYF.

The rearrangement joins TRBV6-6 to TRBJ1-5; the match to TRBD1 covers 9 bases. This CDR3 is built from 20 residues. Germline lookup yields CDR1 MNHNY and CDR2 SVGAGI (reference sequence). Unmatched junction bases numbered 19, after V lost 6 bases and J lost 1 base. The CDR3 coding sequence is TGTGCCAGCAGCCGACTCCCAGGGACAGGGAACTTAGGGAGCAATCAGCCCCAGCATTTT. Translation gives CASSRLPGTGNLGSNQPQHF.

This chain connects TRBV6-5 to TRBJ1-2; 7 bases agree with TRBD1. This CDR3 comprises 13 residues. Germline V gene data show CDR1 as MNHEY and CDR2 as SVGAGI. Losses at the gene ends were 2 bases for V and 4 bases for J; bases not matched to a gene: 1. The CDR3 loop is CASSYGTVYGYTF. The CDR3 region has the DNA TGTGCCAGCAGTTACGGGACAGTCTATGGCTACACCTTC.

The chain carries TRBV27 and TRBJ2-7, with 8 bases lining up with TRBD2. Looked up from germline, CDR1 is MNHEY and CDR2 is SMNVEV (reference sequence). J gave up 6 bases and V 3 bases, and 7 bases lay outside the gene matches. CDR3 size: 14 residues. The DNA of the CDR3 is TGTGCCAGCAGTTTGGCCGGGAGGGAGGTCGAGCAGTACTTC. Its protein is CASSLAGREVEQYF.

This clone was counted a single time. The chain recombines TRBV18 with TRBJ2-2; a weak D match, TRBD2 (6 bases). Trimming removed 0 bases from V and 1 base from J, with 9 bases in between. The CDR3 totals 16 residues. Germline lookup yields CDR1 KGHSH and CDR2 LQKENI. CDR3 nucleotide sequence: TGTGCCAGCTCACCACCAACGGGGGTGAACACCGGGGAGCTGTTTTTT. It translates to CASSPPTGVNTGELFF.

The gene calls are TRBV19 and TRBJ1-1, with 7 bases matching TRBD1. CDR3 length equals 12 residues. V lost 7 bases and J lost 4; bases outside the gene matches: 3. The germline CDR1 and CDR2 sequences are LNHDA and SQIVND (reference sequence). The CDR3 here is CASTRTGTEAFF. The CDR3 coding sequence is TGTGCCAGTACCCGGACAGGCACTGAAGCTTTCTTT.

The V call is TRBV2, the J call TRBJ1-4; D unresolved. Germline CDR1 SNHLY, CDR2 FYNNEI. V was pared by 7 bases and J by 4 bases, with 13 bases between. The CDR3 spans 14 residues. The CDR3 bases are TGTGCCAGCACGGGAGTCGCCTTTAATGAAAAACTGTTTTTT. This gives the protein CASTGVAFNEKLFF.

CDR3: CASSLAVVREAFF. The CDR3 DNA sequence: TGTGCCAGCAGCTTGGCCGTCGTCAGGGAAGCTTTCTTT. This chain joins TRBV5-5 and TRBJ1-1; D is undetermined. Germline assignment: CDR1 SGHKS and CDR2 YYEKEE (reference sequence). The V end was cut by 0 bases, the J end by 8 bases, with 11 bases between. The CDR3 covers 13 residues.

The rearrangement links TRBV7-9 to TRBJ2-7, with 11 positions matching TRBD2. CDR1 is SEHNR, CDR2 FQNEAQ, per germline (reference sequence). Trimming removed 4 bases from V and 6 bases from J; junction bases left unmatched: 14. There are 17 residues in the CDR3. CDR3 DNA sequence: TGTGCCAGCAGCTGGAGGGGAGGGTCACTAGCGGGAGTCGAGCAGTACTTC. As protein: CASSWRGGSLAGVEQYF.

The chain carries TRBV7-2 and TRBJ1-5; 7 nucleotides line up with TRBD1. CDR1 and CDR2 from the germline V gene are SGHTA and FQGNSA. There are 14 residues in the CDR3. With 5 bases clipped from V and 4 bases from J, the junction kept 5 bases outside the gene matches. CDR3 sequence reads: CASSPGTANQPQHF. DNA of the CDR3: TGTGCCAGCAGCCCCGGGACAGCTAATCAGCCCCAGCATTTT.

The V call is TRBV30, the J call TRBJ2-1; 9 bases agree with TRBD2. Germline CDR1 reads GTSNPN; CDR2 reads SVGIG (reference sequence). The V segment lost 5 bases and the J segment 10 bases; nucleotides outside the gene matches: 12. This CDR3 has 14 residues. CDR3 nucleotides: TGTGCCTGGGAGGGTAGCGGGAGTTCCAGGGAGCAGTTCTTC. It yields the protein CAWEGSGSSREQFF.